This TCR beta chain was sequenced for a study of blood T cell repertoires in COVID-19. Study-level information: The United States, Italy and Spain were the sources of the acute and convalescent COVID-19 samples. PBMCs, B-cell-depleted T cells, or T cells provided the cDNA or gDNA that made up the material.

CDR3 length equals 15 residues. The V and J ends lost 1 base and 6 bases respectively, with 15 bases between them. Looked up from germline, CDR1 is SGHAT and CDR2 is FQDESV (reference sequence). Original processing methods: Estimates of nucleated cell counts were drawn from the amplification of reference gene primers. Measured with immunoSEQ multiplex PCR; TCRdb has only the in-frame clones, and not every one. V and J calls and clone size are given by that table; D and trimming were obtained from the DNA. The table records over 300,000 clones, approximately 85% of them present only once. This clonotype was obtained from a human donor in a cohort sampled during active COVID-19. The rearrangement joins TRBV11-1 to TRBJ1-1; D ambiguous. Input material: peripheral blood. CDR3 nucleotides: TGTGCCAGCAGCTTAGACAGTGGCCGTACCCCTGAAGCTTTCTTT. It yields the protein CASSLDSGRTPEAFF.